This entry concerns a single TCR beta chain. Vbeta (60) and Jbeta (13) primers were used in the PCR. Profiled with immunoSEQ multiplex PCR; TCRdb holds only in-frame clones, not every one. The data hold a few hundred thousand clones, with about 79% observed a single time. Germline lookup yields CDR1 SGDLS and CDR2 YYNGEE. V lost 2 bases, J lost 2 bases, and 11 bases lay in between. CDR3 size: 15 residues. This sample was included in a study of cytomegalovirus exposure and HLA in healthy donors. The sequenced sample was PBMCs. This TCR was sampled from a man between 18 and 35 years old in good health and CMV-seronegative. The rearrangement uses TRBV9 and TRBJ1-3, with D maybe TRBD1 (6 bases). The CDR3 loop reads CASSVQDRPGNTIYF. The CDR3 region has the DNA TGTGCCAGCAGCGTCCAAGACAGGCCTGGAAACACCATATATTTT.